What follows is one TCR beta chain and its context. Trimming removed 1 base at V and 0 bases at J, with 12 bases between. The CDR3 covers 17 residues. CDR1 and CDR2 from the germline V gene are SGHVS and FQNEAQ. The data were taken from a study of response to subunit inactivated influenza vaccine. One entry per CDR3 protein results from TCRdb running MiXCR on the RT-PCR reads. The table includes 500,000 to 550,000 distinct CDR3 sequences, less than 25% detected once. These data were also reused for a study on T cells expressing NK-cell markers. According to that study: With UMIs, 5'RACE template switching was used to make TCR beta cDNA. Most of the eight sequenced donors tested HCMV-seropositive; one tested seronegative. For about six donors, the dominant NKG2C+ clonotypes made up roughly 1.0-7.0% of their CD8+ T cells. Researchers report these clonotypes also headed the CD3+CD56-NKG2C+ fraction in a few donors.

This TCR was recovered from a man between 45 and 60 years old who received an inactivated influenza vaccine. The sample was CD4+ T cells sorted from PBMCs, taken 11 to 12 days after vaccination. V gene TRBV7-8 combines with J gene TRBJ2-2; tentatively, D is TRBD1 (5 bases). CDR3 region: CASSLVVRVANTGELFF. DNA of the CDR3: TGTGCCAGCAGCTTAGTGGTCAGGGTGGCGAACACCGGGGAGCTGTTTTTT.